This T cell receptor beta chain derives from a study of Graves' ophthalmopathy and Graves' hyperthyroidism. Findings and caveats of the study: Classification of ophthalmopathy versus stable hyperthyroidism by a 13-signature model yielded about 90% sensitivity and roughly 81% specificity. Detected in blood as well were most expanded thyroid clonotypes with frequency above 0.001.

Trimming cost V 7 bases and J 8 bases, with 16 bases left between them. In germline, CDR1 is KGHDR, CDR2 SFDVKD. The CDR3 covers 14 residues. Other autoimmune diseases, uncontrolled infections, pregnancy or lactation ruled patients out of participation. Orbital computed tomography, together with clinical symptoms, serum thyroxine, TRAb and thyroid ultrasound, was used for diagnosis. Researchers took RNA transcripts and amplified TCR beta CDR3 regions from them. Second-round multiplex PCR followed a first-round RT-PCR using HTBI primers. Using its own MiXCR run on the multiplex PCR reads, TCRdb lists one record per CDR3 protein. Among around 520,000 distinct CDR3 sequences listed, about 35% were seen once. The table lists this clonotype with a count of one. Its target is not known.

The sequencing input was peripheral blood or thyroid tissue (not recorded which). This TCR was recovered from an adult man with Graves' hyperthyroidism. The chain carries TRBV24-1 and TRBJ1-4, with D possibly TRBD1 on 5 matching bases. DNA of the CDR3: TGTGCCACCAGGGAGGAGGGGTTTATCGAAAAACTGTTTTTT. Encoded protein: CATREEGFIEKLFF.